This is a list of T cell receptor beta chains from one sample in a study of blood T cell repertoires in COVID-19. TCRdb's copy holds only in-frame clones and misses some; the assay was immunoSEQ multiplex PCR. Among roughly 250,000 clones listed, more than 70% were seen once. Sequencing input: peripheral blood. The receptor set was obtained from a woman between 40 and 55 years old who had recovered from COVID-19. CDR3s include the opening cysteine and the closing phenylalanine or tryptophan. A D gene is named only where the DNA matches it firmly. Where a row states a size, it is once, few, many or the class of an expanded clone; other rows omit it.

J | size | D | V | DNA | CDR3
TRBJ1-2 | NA | TRBD1 | TRBV28 | TGTGCCAGCAGCCCCCCCGGACAGGAACTAACACTCTATGGCTACACCTTC | CASSPPGQELTLYGYTF
TRBJ1-1 | NA | TRBD1 | TRBV6-2/TRBV6-3 | TGTGCCAGCAGTTTGCCTCTGGGACAGACGAACACTGAAGCTTTCTTT | CASSLPLGQTNTEAFF
TRBJ1-2 | NA | NA | TRBV19 | TGTGCCAGTAGCAGGGGCCCTTTGTCTAACTATGGCTACACCTTC | CASSRGPLSNYGYTF
TRBJ2-3 | NA | TRBD2 | TRBV7-2 | TGTGCCAGCAGCTTCGGGAGGTTTTTGACCCCTAGCACAGATACGCAGTATTTT | CASSFGRFLTPSTDTQYF
TRBJ1-2 | NA | NA | TRBV18 | TGTGCCAGCTCAGCAGACTGGACAGCAAACTATGGCTACACCTTC | CASSADWTANYGYTF
TRBJ1-2 | NA | TRBD1 | TRBV2 | TGTGCCAGCTGCCTACCCCCAGGGGGCTATGGCTACACCTTC | CASCLPPGGYGYTF
TRBJ2-7 | NA | TRBD2 | TRBV6-5 | TGTGCCAGCATCCTGTCGGGGGGGTACGAGCAGTACTTC | CASILSGGYEQYF
TRBJ1-3 | NA | NA | TRBV12-3/TRBV12-4 | TGTGCCAGCAGTTTAGGACTAAAAAACACCATATATTTT | CASSLGLKNTIYF
TRBJ1-2 | NA | NA | TRBV10-1 | TGCGCCAGCAGTGTTACAGGGAATCTAGGCGGCTACACCTTC | CASSVTGNLGGYTF
TRBJ2-3 | NA | TRBD2 | TRBV7-3 | TGTGCCAGCAGCTTAGGGAGGGGAGATACGCAGTATTTT | CASSLGRGDTQYF
TRBJ1-5 | NA | NA | TRBV12-3/TRBV12-4 | TGTGCCAGCAGGTCACAGGGAGATCAGCCCCAGCATTTT | CASRSQGDQPQHF
TRBJ1-4 | NA | TRBD1 | TRBV27 | TGTGCCAGCAGTCCCTCAGGGGGGAGTAATGAAAAACTGTTTTTT | CASSPSGGSNEKLFF
TRBJ1-2 | NA | TRBD1 | TRBV18 | TGTGCCAGCTCACCAACAGGGGAGCGGAATGGCTACACCTTC | CASSPTGERNGYTF
TRBJ1-3 | NA | NA | TRBV6-5 | TGTGCCAGCAGTTGGACAGTCTCTGGAAACACCATATATTTT | CASSWTVSGNTIYF
TRBJ2-5 | NA | NA | TRBV7-3 | TGTGCCAGCAGCAAAAGCGGACCGGGGGAGACCCAGTACTTC | CASSKSGPGETQYF
TRBJ1-1 | NA | NA | TRBV19 | TGTGCCAGTAGTATGTCAGGGGAAAGGGTGGGCACTGAAGCTTTCTTT | CASSMSGERVGTEAFF
TRBJ1-2 | NA | TRBD1 | TRBV7-8 | TGTGCCAGCAGCTTAGGGGGACAGGGCCCCTATGGCTACACCTTC | CASSLGGQGPYGYTF
TRBJ1-4 | NA | NA | TRBV7-9 | TGTGCCAGCAGCTTAGCGGTTGGGGCGTCTGGCGAAAAACTGTTTTTT | CASSLAVGASGEKLFF
TRBJ2-1 | NA | TRBD1 | TRBV20-1 | TGCAGTGCTAGTCCAGGGGGCCCTTCCTACAATGAGCAGTTCTTC | CSASPGGPSYNEQFF
TRBJ1-2 | NA | NA | TRBV13 | TGTGCCAGCAGCCTCATGGACAGTAACTATGGCTACACCTTC | CASSLMDSNYGYTF
TRBJ1-2 | once | NA | TRBV3-1/TRBV3-2 | TGTGCCAGCAGCCAAGAGGGGGGGGTCCCTAACTATGGCTACACCTTC | CASSQEGGVPNYGYTF
TRBJ1-1 | NA | TRBD1 | TRBV19 | TGTGCCAGTAGTAACCGTCGACAGGGAACTGAAGCTTTCTTT | CASSNRRQGTEAFF
TRBJ2-2 | NA | NA | TRBV6-5 | TGTGCCAGCACCTTGACTAGGGACACCGGGGAGCTGTTTTTT | CASTLTRDTGELFF
TRBJ1-2 | NA | NA | TRBV7-9 | TGTGCCAGCAGCTTAGCGCTAGGGGGTAGCTATGGCTACACCTTC | CASSLALGGSYGYTF
TRBJ1-4 | NA | NA | TRBV19 | TGTGCCAGTAGGAGATACGGGGCAACTAATGAAAAACTGTTTTTT | CASRRYGATNEKLFF
TRBJ1-2 | NA | NA | TRBV19 | TGTGCCAGTAGTCCTTGGGAGAACTATGGCTACACCTTC | CASSPWENYGYTF
TRBJ2-3 | NA | TRBD1 | TRBV28 | TGTGCCAGCAGTTTAATTTCAGGGGGACGAGATACGCAGTATTTT | CASSLISGGRDTQYF
TRBJ1-1 | NA | NA | TRBV4-2 | TGTGCCAGCAGCCAAGAACGGACAATGAACACTGAAGCTTTCTTT | CASSQERTMNTEAFF
TRBJ2-7 | NA | NA | TRBV3-1/TRBV3-2 | TGTGCCAGCAGCTCCAGTTCCTACGAGCAGTACTTC | CASSSSSYEQYF
TRBJ1-2 | NA | NA | TRBV2 | TGTGCCAGCAGTGAACCACTAGTCTATGGCTACACCTTC | CASSEPLVYGYTF
TRBJ2-7 | NA | TRBD1 | TRBV18 | TGTGCCAGCTCACTACTTGAGACAGGGGAAAACGAGCAGTACTTC | CASSLLETGENEQYF
TRBJ2-6 | NA | TRBD1 | TRBV27 | TGTGCCAGCAGGGGGGACAGGGGCGTCTCTGGGGCCAACGTCCTGACTTTC | CASRGDRGVSGANVLTF
TRBJ1-4 | NA | TRBD1 | TRBV30 | TGTGCCTGGATCCCACAGGGGCGAATTCCAAATGAAAAACTGTTTTTT | CAWIPQGRIPNEKLFF
TRBJ1-5 | NA | NA | TRBV12-3/TRBV12-4 | TGTGCCAGCAGTTTATCGAGCAATCAGCCCCAGCATTTT | CASSLSSNQPQHF
TRBJ2-7 | NA | NA | TRBV5-4 | TGTGCCAGCAGCTTGGATGTCAGCTCCTACGAGCAGTACTTC | CASSLDVSSYEQYF